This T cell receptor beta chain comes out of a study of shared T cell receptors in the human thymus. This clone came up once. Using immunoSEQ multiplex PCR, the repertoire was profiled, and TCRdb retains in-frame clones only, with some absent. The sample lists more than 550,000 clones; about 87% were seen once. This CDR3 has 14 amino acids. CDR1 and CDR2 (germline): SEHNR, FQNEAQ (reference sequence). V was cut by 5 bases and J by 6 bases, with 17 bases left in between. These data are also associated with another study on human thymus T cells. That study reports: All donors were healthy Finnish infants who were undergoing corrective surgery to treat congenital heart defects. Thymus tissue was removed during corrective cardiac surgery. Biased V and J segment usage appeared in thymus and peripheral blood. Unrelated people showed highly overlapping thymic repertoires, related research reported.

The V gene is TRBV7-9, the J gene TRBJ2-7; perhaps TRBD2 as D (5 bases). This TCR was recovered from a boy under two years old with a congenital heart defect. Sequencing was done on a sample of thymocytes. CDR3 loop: CASSPPGEKSEQYF. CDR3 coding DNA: TGTGCCAGCAGCCCGCCCGGGGAGAAGTCCGAGCAGTACTTC.